This passage covers 19 T cell receptor beta chains from one sample sequenced in a study of tumor-infiltrating lymphocytes in primary liver carcinoma. A constant-region primer served to make TCR beta cDNA from approximately 490 ng total RNA. Three rounds of nested multiplex PCR with slightly modified ARM-PCR produced TCR beta libraries. Primers for the first two PCR rounds were TRBV1-TRBV30 forward primers and a C-beta reverse primer (roughly 10 cycles per round). TCRdb passed the multiplex PCR reads through MiXCR, listing each CDR3 protein once. The sample yields about 64,000 distinct CDR3 sequences, approximately 74% seen once. RNA and DNA were co-extracted from around 20-30 mg of unsorted bulk tissue. Sequences were obtained from liver tumor tissue from sampling region 4. Stated subset: tumor region T4, right-lateral pole. These receptors all stem from a man aged 40-49 years with primary liver carcinoma and hepatitis B virus infection.

This clonotype was observed once. The missing conserved phenylalanine or tryptophan at the end of this CDR3 makes a read error likely. The chain joins TRBV30 to TRBJ2-3; the match to TRBD2 covers 15 bases. The CDR3 extends over 15 amino acids. From germline, CDR1 is GTSNPN and CDR2 SVGIG (reference sequence). For the CDR3, the DNA is TGTACCTGGAGCCCGGGACTAGCGGGAGGCGATACGCAGTATTCT. It codes for CTWSPGLAGGDTQYS.

This clonotype appeared a few times. This may be a read error, as it is one base from a much larger clone. The chain couples TRBV6-4 to TRBJ2-1; the D is unclear. From germline, CDR1 is MRHNA and CDR2 SNTAGT. There are 13 residues in the CDR3. The CDR3 sequence is CASNDRAYNEQFF. CDR3 sequence (DNA): TGTGCCAGCAATGACCGTGCCTACAATGAGCAGTTCTTC.

This clonotype was found a few times. The J gene is TRBJ1-5, the V gene TRBV29-1; D perhaps matches TRBD1 (6 bases). CDR1 is SQVTM and CDR2 is ANQGSEA in the germline V gene. This CDR3 has 13 residues. Deletions cut 7 bases from V and 7 bases from J, with 17 bases between. DNA of the CDR3: TGCAGCGCGCAGGCAGGGGAAGGCCAGCCCCAGCATTTT. Protein product: CSAQAGEGQPQHF. Full variable domain (outside the CDR3, taken from reference TRBV29-1 and TRBJ1-5): SAVISQKPSRDICQRGTSLTIQCQVDSQVTMMFWYRQQPGQSLTLIATANQGSEATYESGFVIDKFPISRPNLTFSTLTVSNMSPEDSSIYLCSAQAGEGQPQHFGDGTRLSIL.

The chain carries TRBV12-3 or TRBV12-4 and TRBJ2-3, with D maybe TRBD2 (6 bases). The V gene lost 5 bases and the J gene lost 10 bases, with 22 bases spanning the gap. The CDR3 sequence is 15 residues long. The DNA of the CDR3 is TGTGCCAGCAGTCTCTCCCAGACTAGTAGGTATCCGCAGTATTTT. It specifies CASSLSQTSRYPQYF.

A note on this clonotype: A much bigger clone sits one base away, suggesting this may be a read error. The genes are TRBV14 and TRBJ2-1; no reliable D call. Germline V gives CDR1 SGHDN, CDR2 FVKESK. The CDR3 contains 14 residues. CDR3 sequence (DNA): TGTGCCAACAGCCCGAGAGTTTTTGGCAATGAGCAGTTCTTC. Its translation: CANSPRVFGNEQFF.

Worth noting for this clonotype: An end of the junction does not agree with germline; a read error may underlie this. The rearrangement links TRBV12-3 or TRBV12-4 to TRBJ1-4; 9 nucleotides align to TRBD1. The CDR3 has 14 amino acids. CDR3 coding DNA: TGTGCCACGGGACAGGGCTCAACTAATGTAAAACAGTTTTTT. It translates to CATGQGSTNVKQFF.

Note on this clonotype: The germline gene is not matched at one end of the junction; a read error may be the cause. The rearrangement links TRBV11-1 to TRBJ2-5, with TRBD2 matching 12 bases. The length of the CDR3 is 15 residues. The germline gives CDR1 SGHAT, CDR2 FQDESV (reference sequence). This chain's CDR3 is CASNFETSGGETQYF. In nucleotides, the CDR3 is TGTGCCAGCAACTTTGAGACTAGCGGGGGAGAGACCCAATACTTC.

This clonotype was seen a few times. An end of the junction differs from the germline gene, which may be a read error. This chain links TRBV6-5 with TRBJ1-1; 9 positions match TRBD1. CDR3 length: 13 amino acids. Germline-derived CDR1 and CDR2 are MNHEY and SVGAGI. CDR3 region: CAGSRTGETGAFF. The CDR3 region has the DNA TGTGCCGGCAGTAGGACAGGGGAAACAGGAGCTTTCTTT.

A single count supports this clonotype. The chain uses TRBV11-2 and TRBJ2-3; D is unclear. Trimming took 5 bases from V and 5 from J, leaving 8 bases between them. Germline assignment: CDR1 SGHAT and CDR2 FQNNGV. This CDR3 is built from 12 residues. The CDR3 DNA reads TGTGCCAGCAGCCAGACCCAAGATACGCAGTATTTT. Protein product: CASSQTQDTQYF. Full variable domain (outside the CDR3, taken from reference TRBV11-2 and TRBJ2-3): EAGVAQSPRYKIIEKRQSVAFWCNPISGHATLYWYQQILGQGPKLLIQFQNNGVVDDSQLPKDRFSAERLKGVDSTLKIQPAKLEDSAVYLCASSQTQDTQYFGPGTRLTVL.

This clonotype was seen only once. A single base separates this from a much larger clone, so it may be a read error. The chain joins TRBV6-2 or TRBV6-3 to TRBJ2-1; TRBD2 matches 15 bases. Germline CDR1 MNHEY, CDR2 SVGEGT. This CDR3 region has 15 residues. The CDR3: CVSSGGLAGGVEQFF. CDR3 sequence (DNA): TGTGTCAGCAGTGGGGGACTAGCGGGAGGAGTGGAGCAGTTCTTC.

The V gene is TRBV11-3, the J gene TRBJ2-1; 8 nucleotides match TRBD2. CDR1 and CDR2 (germline): SGHNT, YENEEA. V lost 7 bases, J lost 15 bases, and 20 bases stayed unmatched. There are 15 residues in the CDR3. The CDR3 DNA is TGTGCCAGCACCGCCGGGACTAGAGAGATTAATGGGCGGTTCTTC. It is translated as CASTAGTREINGRFF.

As to this clonotype: A read error may explain this, as a much larger clone is one base away. The chain has TRBV9 and TRBJ2-7; the match to TRBD1 covers 8 bases. Germline V lookup: CDR1 SGDLS, CDR2 YYNGEE. This CDR3 comprises 14 residues. Trimming removed 4 bases from V and 3 bases from J; junction bases left unmatched: 6. CDR3 bases: TGTGCCAGCAGCATAGAACAGGGGGGCTACGAGCAGTACTTC. Its translation is CASSIEQGGYEQYF.

Regarding this clonotype: No conserved phenylalanine or tryptophan ends this CDR3, so it is likely a read error. J is TRBJ1-5 and V is TRBV6-5; D uncertain. Germline V CDR1 and CDR2: MNHEY, SVGAGI. The CDR3 totals 14 residues. CDR3: CVSSYRGANQPQHL. CDR3 coding DNA: TGTGTCAGCAGTTATAGAGGTGCGAATCAGCCCCAGCATCTT.

This clonotype came up a few times. The genes are TRBV6-1 and TRBJ2-1; TRBD2 agrees at 8 bases. Trimming removed 4 bases from V and 8 bases from J; junction bases left unmatched: 13. There are 16 residues in the CDR3. Germline loops: CDR1 MNHNS, CDR2 SASEGT. Written as DNA, the CDR3 is TGTGCCAGCAGTGCCCTCTCCACCGGGGGGGGCGATGAGCAGTTCTTC. Its protein product is CASSALSTGGGDEQFF.

This clonotype came up once. The conserved closing phenylalanine or tryptophan is absent in this CDR3, likely reflecting a read error. This chain uses TRBV10-3 with TRBJ2-7; 9 bases align to TRBD1. Germline V gene sequence: CDR1 ENHRY, CDR2 SYGVKD. Trimming removed 3 bases from V and 7 bases from J; junction bases left unmatched: 13. This CDR3 contains 16 residues. This CDR3 reads CAISELPGQGGYEQYY. The CDR3 DNA reads as TGTGCCATCAGTGAACTACCGGGACAGGGAGGGTATGAGCAGTACTAC.

To note about this clonotype: No conserved phenylalanine or tryptophan is present at the end of the CDR3, so a read error is the likely explanation. The J gene is TRBJ1-5, the V gene TRBV28; 8 positions agree with TRBD1. Trimming removed 7 bases from V and 5 bases from J; junction bases left unmatched: 10. Germline-derived CDR1 and CDR2 are MDHEN and SYDVKM. The CDR3 extends over 15 amino acids. Here the CDR3 DNA reads TGTGCCAGCAACACCTCGGACAGGGAATATCAGCCCCAGCATTAT. Its protein product is CASNTSDREYQPQHY.

Details on this clonotype: This likely comes from a read error, as the CDR3 has no conserved phenylalanine or tryptophan at its end. The V and J genes are TRBV5-4 and TRBJ2-7, with 7 bases identical to TRBD1. The CDR3 totals 13 residues. The V gene end was trimmed by 4 bases and the J gene end by 5 bases; junction bases not matched to a gene: 6. Germline-derived CDR1 and CDR2 are SGHNT and YYREEE (reference sequence). CDR3 nucleotide sequence: TGTGCCAGCAGCGTACAGGGGCTGGACGAGCAGTACCTC. It is translated as CASSVQGLDEQYL.

Concerning this clonotype itself: A much larger clone differs by one base, so this may be a read error. This sequence joins TRBV11-2 and TRBJ1-1, with D tentatively TRBD1 (5 bases). CDR3 length equals 14 residues. Germline lookup yields CDR1 SGHAT and CDR2 FQNNGV. The CDR3 loop reads CASSPWNEGTEAIF. CDR3 sequence (DNA): TGTGCCAGCAGCCCCTGGAATGAGGGGACTGAAGCTATCTTT.

A word on this clonotype: The junction differs from germline at one of its ends, possibly a read error. This chain uses TRBV12-3 or TRBV12-4 with TRBJ2-3, with a tentative D call TRBD2 (6 bases). The CDR3 is 14 residues long. CDR3 sequence reads: CTSSLVGTPDTQYF. For the CDR3, the DNA is TGTACCAGCAGTTTGGTGGGGACTCCAGATACGCAGTATTTT.